This T cell receptor beta chain derives from a study of CD8 T cells in Susac syndrome. Findings and caveats of the study: The study's TCR sequencing and HLA analysis covered a relatively small number of individuals, and the study acknowledged this.

The CDR3 totals 15 residues. Germline assignment: CDR1 DFQATT and CDR2 SNEGSKA (reference sequence). The junction had 6 bases not matched to a gene; V was cut back by 4 bases and J by 2 bases. With random hexamers, reverse transcription was performed on roughly 0.5 to 1 ug of RNA. It was immunoSEQ multiplex PCR that amplified TCR beta CDR3 across 54 Vbeta and 13 Jbeta. TCRdb re-called the immunoSEQ multiplex PCR reads with MiXCR, one entry per CDR3 protein. Of about 210,000 distinct CDR3 sequences listed, roughly 96% are singletons. This clonotype was found once. Antigen unknown. The sample was CD4+ T cells from PBMCs. The TCR originated in a human donor with multiple sclerosis. J is TRBJ2-5 and V is TRBV20-1; 11 positions match TRBD2. CDR3 nucleotide sequence: TGCAGTGCTAAAGGGTCTAGCGGGGGGCAAGAGACCCAGTACTTC. Protein sequence: CSAKGSSGGQETQYF.